This T cell receptor (beta chain) appears in the sequencing data of a study of T cell clusters in autoimmune cytopenias. Study details: TRB sequencing had a median around 50,000 reads and approximately 2,200 distinct clonotypes per sample.

Measured by frequency, this clonotype is medium-sized. Antigen unknown. This CDR3 is built from 15 residues. Germline-derived CDR1 and CDR2 are PRHDT and FYEKMQ (reference sequence). General study points: Primary autoimmune cytopenia patients seemingly lacked the physiological T cell clusters found in healthy donors.

TRB amplification used roughly 250 ng of peripheral blood genomic DNA. TRB rearrangements were amplified by touch-down multiplex PCR with mixed TRB-A/B primers. From the multiplex PCR reads, TCRdb lists one entry per CDR3 protein and no DNA. The table lists a few thousand distinct CDR3 sequences, with 2.9% in the top ten. The same data also contributed to another study, on T cell repertoires in aging, cancer and after chemotherapy. That investigation notes: About 9 million TCR reads were in the whole dataset.

The sequence was collected from a human donor in good health. The chain recombines TRBV13 with TRBJ2-3; checking the TCRdb D call of TRBD2 is not possible without DNA. Sample: peripheral blood. Here the CDR3 reads CASTSQRGYADTQYF.